Listed below are T cell receptor beta chains from one sample, sequenced in a study of blood T cell repertoires in COVID-19. Sequenced by immunoSEQ multiplex PCR; TCRdb stores in-frame clones only, minus some. This repertoire shows 250,000 to 350,000 clones, about 90% found once; its top ten account for around 6%. The sample was PBMCs or T cells enriched from blood (not recorded which). Source of these receptors: a woman aged 25 to 39 who had recovered from COVID-19. Both conserved end residues are part of each CDR3. The order of the fields is clone size, D gene, J gene, V gene, CDR3 DNA, CDR3 protein. D genes are given only for firm matches. Not all rows give a size; the values are once, few, many and, for expanded clones, a class.

>-|TRBD2|TRBJ2-2|TRBV27
TGTGCCAGCAGTTTCGCTAGCGGGGGGGCAAGCACCGGGGAGCTGTTTTTT
CASSFASGGASTGELFF
>-|TRBD1|TRBJ2-7|TRBV2
TGTGCCAGCAGTGAAAGGGACAGAGCCTACGAGCAGTACTTC
CASSERDRAYEQYF
>-|-|TRBJ1-1|TRBV27
TGTGCCAGCAAAAGTAGGGGGAGCACTGAAGCTTTCTTT
CASKSRGSTEAFF
>-|TRBD1|TRBJ1-4|TRBV19
TGTGCCAGTAGTATAGACCGGGACAGGGGGGATGAAAAACTGTTTTTT
CASSIDRDRGDEKLFF
>-|TRBD1|TRBJ1-5|TRBV4-3
TGCGCCAGCAGCCAGACAGGGCCAGGACAGCCCCAGCATTTT
CASSQTGPGQPQHF
>-|-|TRBJ2-5|TRBV5-1
TGCGCCAGCAGACCGTTCGGGGACATTGGGGAGACCCAGTACTTC
CASRPFGDIGETQYF
>-|-|TRBJ2-1|TRBV7-3
TGTGCCAGCAGCCAGGGGGGTGAGCAGTTCTTC
CASSQGGEQFF
>-|TRBD2|TRBJ2-5|TRBV9
TGTGCCAGCAGCGTGGCACCGACTAGCGGGGGGGTCGGGGAGACCCAGTACTTC
CASSVAPTSGGVGETQYF
>-|TRBD1|TRBJ1-1|TRBV6-5
TGTGCCAGCAGAGGGGACAGCCTTGAAGCTTTCTTT
CASRGDSLEAFF
>-|-|TRBJ1-1|TRBV30
TGTGCCTGGACGGCCGGGGGGAAGACTGAAGCTTTCTTT
CAWTAGGKTEAFF
>-|TRBD1|TRBJ1-3|TRBV30
TGTGCCTGGAGCAGACAGGGGGGAAACACCATATATTTT
CAWSRQGGNTIYF
>-|TRBD1|TRBJ2-5|TRBV12-5
TGTGCTAGCTCGGTGGGGACAGGGGATGTGACCCAGTACTTC
CASSVGTGDVTQYF
>once|-|TRBJ1-3|TRBV27
TGTGCCAGCAGTTTAGGTGGCGTGCCGGGAAACTCTGGAAACACCATATATTTT
CASSLGGVPGNSGNTIYF
>-|-|TRBJ1-5|TRBV6-5
TGTGCCAGCAACCCTTTTAGAGCTAACAATCAGCCCCAGCATTTT
CASNPFRANNQPQHF
>-|TRBD2|TRBJ2-7|TRBV5-1
TGCGCCAGCAGCTCCCGGGTGGGAGGGCACTACGAGCAGTACTTC
CASSSRVGGHYEQYF
>-|TRBD1|TRBJ1-3|TRBV25-1
TGTGCCAGCAGAGACAGGGTTGGAAACACCATATATTTT
CASRDRVGNTIYF
>-|TRBD1|TRBJ1-2|TRBV14
TGTGCCAGCAGCCTCTTAGGACAGGAGGGCTCCTACACCTTC
CASSLLGQEGSYTF
>-|-|TRBJ1-3|TRBV2
TGTGCCAGCAGAGAACAAGGGGGACGTGGAAACACCATATATTTT
CASREQGGRGNTIYF
>-|TRBD1|TRBJ1-4|TRBV29-1
TGCAGCGTCGCCCAGGGGGCGCCTGAAAAACTGTTTTTT
CSVAQGAPEKLFF
>-|-|TRBJ2-7|TRBV5-1
TGCGCCAGCAGCACCCAGGGGGGATCCTACGAGCAGTACTTC
CASSTQGGSYEQYF
>-|TRBD2|TRBJ2-1|TRBV19
TGTGCCAGTAGTATCTCTAGCGGGGGATCCTCGTACAATGAGCAGTTCTTC
CASSISSGGSSYNEQFF
>-|-|TRBJ2-6|TRBV6-1
TGTGCCAGCAGTGACGAGGACTCTGGGGCCAACGTCCTGACTTTC
CASSDEDSGANVLTF
>medium-sized|-|TRBJ1-2|TRBV27
TGTGCCAGCAGGGAGGGACGGACCTATGGCTACACCTTC
CASREGRTYGYTF
>few|TRBD2|TRBJ2-5|TRBV13
TGTGCCAGCAGCTTAGGAACTAGCGGGGGACAAGAGACCCAGTACTTC
CASSLGTSGGQETQYF
>-|-|TRBJ1-6|TRBV19
TGTGCCAGTACCCTGGCAGGGCATAATTCACCCCTCCACTTT
CASTLAGHNSPLHF
>once|-|TRBJ2-7|TRBV29-1
TGCAGCTTTCTGGCCGGGGGAAACTACGAGCAGTACTTC
CSFLAGGNYEQYF
>-|-|TRBJ1-2|TRBV30
TGTGCCTGGACCGCTCGGGCGGGTGGTGGCTACACCTTC
CAWTARAGGGYTF
>-|TRBD1|TRBJ1-6|TRBV27
TGTGCCAGCAGGTTAGCCCCCCGGGACAGGGTGTGGAATTCACCCCTCCACTTT
CASRLAPRDRVWNSPLHF
>once|TRBD2|TRBJ2-3|TRBV19
TGTGCCAGTAGTAGCGGGGGTCTAGATACGCAGTATTTT
CASSSGGLDTQYF
>-|-|TRBJ2-6|TRBV27
TGTGCCAGCAGTCCCTCCCAGACAGAATACTCCTCTGGGGCCAACGTCCTGACTTTC
CASSPSQTEYSSGANVLTF
>-|-|TRBJ1-2|TRBV6-5
TGTGCCAGCAGTATTACTAACTATGGCTACACCTTC
CASSITNYGYTF
>-|TRBD2|TRBJ2-2|TRBV9
TGTGCCAGCAGCGGATTAGCGGGGGCCGGGGAGCTGTTTTTT
CASSGLAGAGELFF
>-|TRBD2|TRBJ2-3|TRBV5-6
TGTGCCAGCAGCTTCACTAGCGGGGGGGCTGTAGATACGCAGTATTTT
CASSFTSGGAVDTQYF
>-|-|TRBJ1-1|TRBV5-1
TGCGCCAGCAGCTCACTACAGGGGAACACTGAAGCTTTCTTT
CASSSLQGNTEAFF
>-|TRBD1|TRBJ1-4|TRBV4-2
TGTGCCAGCAGCCAAGTATTGGGGACAGAGGATGAAAAACTGTTTTTT
CASSQVLGTEDEKLFF
>-|-|TRBJ1-2|TRBV3-1/TRBV3-2
TGTGCCAGCAGCCATGGGACAACAGTGATCTATGGCTACACCTTC
CASSHGTTVIYGYTF
>-|TRBD1|TRBJ2-7|TRBV5-1
TGCGCCAGCAGCCCGGTTGCCGCGACAGGGGGCGACGAGCAGTACTTC
CASSPVAATGGDEQYF
>-|-|TRBJ1-1|TRBV11-2
TGTGCCAGCAGTTGGGACGCGGGGACTGAAGCTTTCTTT
CASSWDAGTEAFF
>once|TRBD1|TRBJ1-4|TRBV6-5
TGTGCCACAGGGACAGATAATGAAAAACTGTTTTTT
CATGTDNEKLFF
>once|TRBD1|TRBJ1-2|TRBV20-1
TGCAGTGCATTACAGGGGAATGGCTACACCTTC
CSALQGNGYTF
>few|TRBD1|TRBJ1-3|TRBV4-1
TGCGCCAGCAGCCACCTGGACAGGGCTGGAAACACCATATATTTT
CASSHLDRAGNTIYF
>-|-|TRBJ2-1|TRBV4-3
TGCGCCAGCAGCCACCCTCGGACAGTAAGCTCCTACAATGAGCAGTTCTTC
CASSHPRTVSSYNEQFF
>-|-|TRBJ1-1|TRBV6-5
TGTGCCAGCAGTCCAGCGACAGGTCAGAACACTGAAGCTTTCTTT
CASSPATGQNTEAFF
>-|TRBD1|TRBJ1-2|TRBV3-1/TRBV3-2
TGTGCCAGCAGCCTGAGGACAGGGTCCTATGGCTACACCTTC
CASSLRTGSYGYTF
>-|-|TRBJ2-5|TRBV18
TGTGCCAGCTCACCACCGGCCAGCCAAGAGACCCAGTACTTC
CASSPPASQETQYF
>-|TRBD1|TRBJ2-7|TRBV19
TGTGCCAGTAGTCACAACAGGGGGCGCGCGGGTGAGCAGTACTTC
CASSHNRGRAGEQYF
>-|TRBD1|TRBJ1-2|TRBV11-1
TGTGCCAGCAGCATCTCCGGGACAGCCAGTCGTTGGTACACCTTC
CASSISGTASRWYTF
>-|TRBD1|TRBJ2-7|TRBV10-2
TGCGCCAGCACCCGGACAGGGGGCTACGAGCAGTACTTC
CASTRTGGYEQYF
>once|-|TRBJ2-7|TRBV3-1/TRBV3-2
TGTGCCAGCAGCCAAAATCCGGGGATCTACGAGCAGTACTTC
CASSQNPGIYEQYF
>-|-|TRBJ2-1|TRBV3-1/TRBV3-2
TGTGCCAGCAGCTTGCGGGGGCTCAATGAGCAGTTCTTC
CASSLRGLNEQFF